The 5 T cell receptor beta chains given below trace back to one sample, sequenced in a study of T and B cells in COVID-19 patients. Blood genomic DNA input for TRB amplification was about 220-500 ng. TRB rearrangements were amplified by multiplex PCR with BIOMED2 TRB-A/B primers. TCRdb re-analysed the multiplex PCR reads in MiXCR, keeping a single row per CDR3 protein. The sample consists of 13,000 or so distinct CDR3 sequences, 28% of them appearing once. Material: blood. These receptors were taken from a human donor who had recovered from COVID-19.

This clonotype was recorded many times. The chain links TRBV27 to TRBJ2-7; 8 positions agree with TRBD2. J was trimmed by 0 bases and V by 7 bases; bases with no gene match: 5. This CDR3 spans 14 amino acids. Germline assignment: CDR1 MNHEY and CDR2 SMNVEV (reference sequence). This CDR3 reads CASTGTRGSYEQYF. Written as DNA, the CDR3 is TGTGCCAGCACCGGGACTAGAGGCTCCTACGAGCAGTACTTC.

The CDR3 DNA follows: TGTGCCAGCAGTGTTAGGGACAACTACGAGCAGTACTTC. This encodes CASSVRDNYEQYF. The chain employs TRBV6-5 and TRBJ2-7; TRBD1 might be the D (6 bases). This CDR3 has 13 residues. Germline CDR1 is MNHEY and CDR2 is SVGAGI. The V and J ends lost 5 bases and 3 bases respectively, with 11 bases between them.

The chain uses TRBV6-5 and TRBJ1-1, with unresolved D. CDR1 and CDR2 from the germline V gene are MNHEY and SVGAGI. The V gene lost 0 bases and the J gene lost 6 bases, with 8 bases spanning the gap. This CDR3 is 13 amino acids long. CDR3 in amino acids: CASSYSLLAEAFF. In DNA form, the CDR3 reads TGTGCCAGCAGTTACTCTTTGTTAGCTGAAGCTTTCTTT.

The V call is TRBV12-3 or TRBV12-4, the J call TRBJ1-2, with D unresolved. V lost 6 bases and J 4 bases, leaving 18 bases between the germline ends. The CDR3 consists of 15 residues. The CDR3 spells CASSFSSVTPYGYTF. The CDR3 DNA reads TGTGCCAGCAGCTTTAGCTCGGTTACCCCCTATGGCTACACCTTC.

A few counts support this clonotype. The V gene is TRBV15, the J gene TRBJ2-4, with unresolved D. This CDR3 region has 13 residues. Germline CDR1 and CDR2: LNHNV and YYDKDF (reference sequence). Trimming took 8 bases from V and 3 from J, leaving 11 bases between them. The CDR3 spells CATEPVYKNIQYF. The CDR3, as DNA: TGTGCCACCGAGCCGGTATACAAAAACATTCAGTACTTC.